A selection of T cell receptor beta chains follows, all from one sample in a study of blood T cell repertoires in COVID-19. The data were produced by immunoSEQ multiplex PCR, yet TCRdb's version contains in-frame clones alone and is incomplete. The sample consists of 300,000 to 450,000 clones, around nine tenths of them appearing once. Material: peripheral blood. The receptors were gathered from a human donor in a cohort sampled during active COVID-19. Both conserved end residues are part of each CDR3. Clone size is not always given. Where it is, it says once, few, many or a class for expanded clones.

CDR3 protein: CASSEGLAERGEQFF; V gene: TRBV2; clone size: NA
CDR3 protein: CASSFINTYRVDYEQYF; V gene: TRBV7-8; clone size: NA
CDR3 protein: CASRTANNQPQHF; V gene: TRBV2; clone size: once
CDR3 protein: CASSIASGGGADTQYF; V gene: TRBV19; clone size: NA
CDR3 protein: CASSPEQDFYEQYF; V gene: TRBV18; clone size: NA
CDR3 protein: CASSQEGSGQHYEQYF; V gene: TRBV4-1; clone size: NA
CDR3 protein: CASSSYPGQGFTQPQHF; V gene: TRBV5-8; clone size: once
CDR3 protein: CSAGIQETQYF; V gene: TRBV20-1; clone size: NA
CDR3 protein: CASTDSYNEQFF; V gene: TRBV19; clone size: NA
CDR3 protein: CASSPQLQTGRETQYF; V gene: TRBV3-1/TRBV3-2; clone size: NA
CDR3 protein: CASSSTGYYGYTF; V gene: TRBV7-2; clone size: NA
CDR3 protein: CASSIGGGRAGELFF; V gene: TRBV19; clone size: NA
CDR3 protein: CASSVQGLGTDTQYF; V gene: TRBV3-1/TRBV3-2; clone size: NA
CDR3 protein: CSVEGRTSGGPEETQYF; V gene: TRBV29-1; clone size: NA
CDR3 protein: CASSSRQGVGTDTQYF; V gene: TRBV13; clone size: NA
CDR3 protein: CASSIQRGATDEQFF; V gene: TRBV5-1; clone size: NA
CDR3 protein: CSVGTGSSYEQYF; V gene: TRBV29-1; clone size: once
CDR3 protein: CAWSVGLAGDTDTQYF; V gene: TRBV30; clone size: NA
CDR3 protein: CASSKLKGGVGTEAFF; V gene: TRBV4-1; clone size: NA
CDR3 protein: CASSYWWPYTF; V gene: TRBV6-9; clone size: NA
CDR3 protein: CASRGASNTEAFF; V gene: TRBV5-6; clone size: NA
CDR3 protein: CASSPTGGVTDTQYF; V gene: TRBV9; clone size: NA
CDR3 protein: CASSRDRLSSYEQYF; V gene: TRBV11-2; clone size: NA
CDR3 protein: CASRTSGEGEQFF; V gene: TRBV6-5; clone size: NA